A selection of T cell receptor beta chains follows, all from one sample in a study of technical replicates of blood from a handful of donors. Assay used: immunoSEQ multiplex PCR; TCRdb lists only in-frame clones, some missing. The sample consists of 8,700 or so clones, 90% to 95% of them appearing once. The sequenced material came from PBMCs. The receptors originated from a human donor in good health. Each CDR3 is given with its conserved first and last residue. D genes are given only for firm matches. Size is omitted from some rows. Given values are once, few, many or a class for expanded clones.

j_call v_call clone_size d_call cdr3_nt cdr3_aa
TRBJ2-1 TRBV6-1 NA NA TGTGCCAGCTTGTTCCTGGAGGGTCTCGCGTTCTTC CASLFLEGLAFF
TRBJ2-5 TRBV30 NA NA TGTGCCTGGAGTGTTCCCCGGGGGAGCCAAGAGACCCAGTACTTC CAWSVPRGSQETQYF
TRBJ1-1 TRBV7-9 NA TRBD1 TGTGCCAGCAGGCAAGCAGGGGGCACTGAAGCTTTCTTT CASRQAGGTEAFF
TRBJ1-1 TRBV29-1 few NA TGCAGCGCAAAAAACACTGAAGCTTTCTTT CSAKNTEAFF
TRBJ1-5 TRBV5-6 NA NA TGTGCCAGCAGCGGTGGTAAGGCGGCCCAGCATTTT CASSGGKAAQHF
TRBJ2-1 TRBV7-9 NA NA TGTGCCAGCAGCCAACACTGGCTAGCTGGCGAGCAGTTCTTC CASSQHWLAGEQFF
TRBJ1-3 TRBV11-2 NA NA TGTGCCAGCAGCTTAGTCTTTGACACCCGAAGCTCTGGAAACACCATATATTTT CASSLVFDTRSSGNTIYF
TRBJ1-1 TRBV21-1 NA NA TGTGCCAGCAGCACCCAACGGGAGGTTAACACTGAAGCTTTCTTT CASSTQREVNTEAFF
TRBJ1-1 TRBV7-8 few NA TGTGCCAGCAGCTTTTATCAGGATAGGAACACTGAAGCTTTCTTT CASSFYQDRNTEAFF
TRBJ1-1 TRBV4-1 NA NA TGCGCCAGCAGCCAAGGAACAGGGTGGAAAACTGAAGCTTTCTTT CASSQGTGWKTEAFF
TRBJ1-3 TRBV7-9 NA NA TGTGCCAGCCTACACCCGACATCTGGAAACACCATATATTTT CASLHPTSGNTIYF
TRBJ1-2 TRBV13 NA NA TGTGCCAGCAGCTTAGAGGGACACCCTAGGAGTAACTATGGCTACACCTTC CASSLEGHPRSNYGYTF
TRBJ2-7 TRBV23-1 NA TRBD2 TGCGCCAGCAGTCAATCGGGGACTAGCGGGAGCTACGAGCAGTACTTC CASSQSGTSGSYEQYF
TRBJ1-5 TRBV7-8 NA NA TGTGCCAGCAGCCCGGCAAGGGGGAGGGATCAGCCCCAGCATTTT CASSPARGRDQPQHF
TRBJ2-5 TRBV5-1 NA TRBD1 TGCGCCAGCAGCTTGCGGGACAGGGGCCAACGTGGGTACTTC CASSLRDRGQRGYF
TRBJ2-5 TRBV9 NA NA TGTGCCAGCAGCGTTGGAGGGACCGAAGAGACCCAGTACTTC CASSVGGTEETQYF
TRBJ1-5 TRBV6-5 NA NA TGTGCCAGCAGTGCAGACTTCCGGGGGCCCCAGCATTTT CASSADFRGPQHF
TRBJ2-1 TRBV5-1 NA TRBD2 TGCGCCAGCAGCCCGCTAGCGGGAGTCAATGAGCAGTTCTTC CASSPLAGVNEQFF
TRBJ2-1 TRBV6-4 NA TRBD2 TGTGCCAGCAGTGACGGGACTAGCGGCAATGAGCAGTTCTTC CASSDGTSGNEQFF
TRBJ2-5 TRBV29-1 NA NA TGCAGCGTTGAGGGTAGGGGTTCTTACGAGACCCAGTACTTC CSVEGRGSYETQYF
TRBJ2-1 TRBV27 NA NA TGTGCCAGCAGTCCCAGAGGGAACAATGAGCAGTTCTTC CASSPRGNNEQFF
TRBJ2-7 TRBV2 NA TRBD1 TGTGCCAGCAGCCTAACAGGGGGCCCCGCGGAGCAGTACTTC CASSLTGGPAEQYF